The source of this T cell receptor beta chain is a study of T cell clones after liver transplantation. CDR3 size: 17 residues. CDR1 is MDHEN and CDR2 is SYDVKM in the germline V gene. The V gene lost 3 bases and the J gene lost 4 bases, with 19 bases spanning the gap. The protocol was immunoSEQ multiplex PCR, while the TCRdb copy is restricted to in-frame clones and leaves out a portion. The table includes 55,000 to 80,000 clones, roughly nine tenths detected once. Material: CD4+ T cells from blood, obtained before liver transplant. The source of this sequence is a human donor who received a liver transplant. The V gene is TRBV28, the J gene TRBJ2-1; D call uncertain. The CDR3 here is CASSFFSLRKFYNEQFF. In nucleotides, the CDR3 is TGTGCCAGCAGTTTCTTCTCACTAAGGAAATTTTACAATGAGCAGTTCTTC.